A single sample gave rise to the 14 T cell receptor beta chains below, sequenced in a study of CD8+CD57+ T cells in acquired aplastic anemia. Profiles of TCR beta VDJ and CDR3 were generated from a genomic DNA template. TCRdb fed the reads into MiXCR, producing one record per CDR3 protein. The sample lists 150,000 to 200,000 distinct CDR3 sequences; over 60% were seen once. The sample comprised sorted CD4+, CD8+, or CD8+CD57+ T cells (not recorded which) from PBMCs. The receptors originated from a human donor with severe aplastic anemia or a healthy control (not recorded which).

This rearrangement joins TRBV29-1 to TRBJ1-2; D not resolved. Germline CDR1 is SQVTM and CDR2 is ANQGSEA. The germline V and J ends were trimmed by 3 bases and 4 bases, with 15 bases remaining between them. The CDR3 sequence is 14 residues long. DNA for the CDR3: TGCAGCGTTGAGAGGGAGGGAAGCACCTATGGCTACACCTTC. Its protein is CSVEREGSTYGYTF.

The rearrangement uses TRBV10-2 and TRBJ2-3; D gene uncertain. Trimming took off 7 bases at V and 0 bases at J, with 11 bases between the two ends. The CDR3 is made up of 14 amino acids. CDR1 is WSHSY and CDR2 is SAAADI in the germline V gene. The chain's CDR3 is CASNFVESTDTQYF. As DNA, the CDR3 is TGCGCCAGCAACTTTGTCGAAAGCACAGATACGCAGTATTTT.

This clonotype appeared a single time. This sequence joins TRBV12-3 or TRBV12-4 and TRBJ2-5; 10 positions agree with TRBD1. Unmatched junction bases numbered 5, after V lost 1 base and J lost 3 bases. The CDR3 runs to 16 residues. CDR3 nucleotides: TGTGCCAGCAGTTTAGTGAGGACAGGGGGTGAAGAGACCCAGTACTTC. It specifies CASSLVRTGGEETQYF.

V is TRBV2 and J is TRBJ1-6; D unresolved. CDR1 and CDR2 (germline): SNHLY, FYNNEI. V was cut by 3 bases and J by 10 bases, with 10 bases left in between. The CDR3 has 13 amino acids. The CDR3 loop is CASSEWRGSPLHF. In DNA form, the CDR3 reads TGTGCCAGCAGTGAGTGGAGAGGATCACCCCTCCACTTT.

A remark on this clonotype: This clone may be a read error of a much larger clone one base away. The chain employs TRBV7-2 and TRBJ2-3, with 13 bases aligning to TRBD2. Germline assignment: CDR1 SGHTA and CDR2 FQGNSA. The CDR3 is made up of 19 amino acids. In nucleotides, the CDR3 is TGTGCCAGCAGAACTAGCGGGGGGGCGAGTTCAAGCGGCACAGATACGCACTATTTT. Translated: CASRTSGGASSSGTDTHYF. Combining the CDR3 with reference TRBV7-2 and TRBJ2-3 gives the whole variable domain GAGVSQSPSNKVTEKGKDVELRCDPISGHTALYWYRQSLGQGLEFLIYFQGNSAPDKSGLPSDRFSAERTGGSVSTLTIQRTQQEDSAVYLCASRTSGGASSSGTDTHYFGPGTRLTVL.

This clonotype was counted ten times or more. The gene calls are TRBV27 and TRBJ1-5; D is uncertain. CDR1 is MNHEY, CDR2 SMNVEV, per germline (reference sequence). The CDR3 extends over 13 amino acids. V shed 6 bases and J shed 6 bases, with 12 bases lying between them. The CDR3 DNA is TGTGCCAGCAGGTTAGGGCACGGTCAGCCCCAGCATTTT. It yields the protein CASRLGHGQPQHF.

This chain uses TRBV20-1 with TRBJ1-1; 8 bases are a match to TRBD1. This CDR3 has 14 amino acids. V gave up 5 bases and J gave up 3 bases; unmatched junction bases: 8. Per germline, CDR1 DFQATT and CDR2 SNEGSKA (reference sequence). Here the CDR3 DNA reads TGCAGTGCTCCCCCCGCGACAGGGGACACTGAAGCTTTCTTT. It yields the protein CSAPPATGDTEAFF.

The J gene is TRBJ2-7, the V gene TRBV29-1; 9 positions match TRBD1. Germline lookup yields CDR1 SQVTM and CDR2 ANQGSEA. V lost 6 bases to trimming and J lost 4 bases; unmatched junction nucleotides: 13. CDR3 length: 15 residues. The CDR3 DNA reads TGCAGCGTGCTTACCGCCGGGACAGGGTCTTACGAGCAGTACTTC. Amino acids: CSVLTAGTGSYEQYF.

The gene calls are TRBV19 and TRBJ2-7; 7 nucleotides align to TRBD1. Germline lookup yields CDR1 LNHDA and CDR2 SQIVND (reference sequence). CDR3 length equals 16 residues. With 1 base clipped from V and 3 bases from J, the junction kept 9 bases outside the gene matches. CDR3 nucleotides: TGTGCCAGTAGTATAGCAGGGGGTCCTTCAATCTACGAGCAGTACTTC. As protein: CASSIAGGPSIYEQYF.

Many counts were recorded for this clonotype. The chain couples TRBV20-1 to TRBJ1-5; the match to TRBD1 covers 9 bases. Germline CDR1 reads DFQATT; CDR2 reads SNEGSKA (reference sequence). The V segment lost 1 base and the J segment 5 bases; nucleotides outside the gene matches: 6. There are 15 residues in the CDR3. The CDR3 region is CSARGDRDSDQPQHF. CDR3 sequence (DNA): TGCAGTGCTAGAGGGGACAGGGACAGTGATCAGCCCCAGCATTTT.

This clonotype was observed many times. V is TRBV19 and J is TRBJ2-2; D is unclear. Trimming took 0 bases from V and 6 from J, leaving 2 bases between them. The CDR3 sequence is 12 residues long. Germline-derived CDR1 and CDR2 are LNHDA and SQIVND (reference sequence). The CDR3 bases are TGTGCCAGTAGTATAGACCCCGGGGAGCTGTTTTTT. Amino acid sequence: CASSIDPGELFF.

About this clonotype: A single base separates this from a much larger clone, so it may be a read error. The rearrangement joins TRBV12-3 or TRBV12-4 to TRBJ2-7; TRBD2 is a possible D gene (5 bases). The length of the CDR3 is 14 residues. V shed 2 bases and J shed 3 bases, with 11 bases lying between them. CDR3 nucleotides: TGTGCCAGCAGTTTAAGTCGAGGGATCTACGAGCAGTACTTC. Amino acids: CASSLSRGIYEQYF.

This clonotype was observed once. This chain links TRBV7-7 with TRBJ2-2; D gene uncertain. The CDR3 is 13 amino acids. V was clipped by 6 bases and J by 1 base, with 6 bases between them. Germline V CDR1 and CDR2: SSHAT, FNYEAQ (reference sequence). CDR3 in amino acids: CASSLKNTGELFF. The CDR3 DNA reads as TGTGCCAGCAGTCTTAAGAACACCGGGGAGCTGTTTTTT.

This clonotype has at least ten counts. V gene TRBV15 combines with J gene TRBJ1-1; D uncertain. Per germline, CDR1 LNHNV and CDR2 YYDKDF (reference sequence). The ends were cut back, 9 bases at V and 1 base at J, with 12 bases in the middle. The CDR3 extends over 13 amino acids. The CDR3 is CATSEASNTEAFF. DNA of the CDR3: TGTGCCACTTCGGAAGCCTCGAACACTGAAGCTTTCTTT. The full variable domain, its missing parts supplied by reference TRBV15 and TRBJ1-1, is DAMVIQNPRYQVTQFGKPVTLSCSQTLNHNVMYWYQQKSSQAPKLLFHYYDKDFNNEADTPDNFQSRRPNTSFCFLDIRSPGLGDTAMYLCATSEASNTEAFFGQGTRLTVV.